This is a list of T cell receptor beta chains from one sample in a study of vaccination and CD4 T cells after COVID-19. TCRdb processed the PCR reads anew with MiXCR; each CDR3 protein has one entry. The repertoire consists of 20,000 or so distinct CDR3 sequences, with approximately 50% occurring once and the leading ten covering roughly 10%. These receptors' targets are unknown. Sequenced here: CD4+ T cells from blood, cultured in vitro, sampled before SARS-CoV-2 vaccination. Receptor source: a human donor who had recovered from COVID-19. The CDR3 runs from the conserved cysteine through the conserved F or W.

v_gene: TRBV7-3; CDR3aa: CASSATKDTEAFF
v_gene: TRBV19; CDR3aa: CASSISGHNNQPQHF
v_gene: TRBV6-1; CDR3aa: CASSRGGRGTGELFF
v_gene: TRBV24-1; CDR3aa: CATSDSRDRGREQYF
v_gene: TRBV20-1; CDR3aa: CSARGSGRAGEQYF
v_gene: TRBV6-1; CDR3aa: CASLGHSNQPQHF
v_gene: TRBV2; CDR3aa: CASTWGGGRNQPQHF
v_gene: TRBV7-9; CDR3aa: CASSPGTGSGETQYF
v_gene: TRBV7-8; CDR3aa: CASSSRTIEETQYF
v_gene: TRBV5-4; CDR3aa: CASSQTGEGDTQYF
v_gene: TRBV27; CDR3aa: CASSLSLTGLDYNEQFF
v_gene: TRBV6-1; CDR3aa: CASSAALGSSYNEQFF
v_gene: TRBV27; CDR3aa: CASSLSGTTTQYF
v_gene: TRBV20-1; CDR3aa: CSARVEGTGRSPLHF
v_gene: TRBV2; CDR3aa: CASSVRWVSTDTQYF
v_gene: TRBV18; CDR3aa: CASSPSTGQRVETQYF
v_gene: TRBV6-2/TRBV6-3; CDR3aa: CASSYRYSWVASDFYNEQFF
v_gene: TRBV27; CDR3aa: CASSLQPPGLAGGDEQFF
v_gene: TRBV7-8; CDR3aa: CASTLSGTGLFGGYGYTF
v_gene: TRBV2; CDR3aa: CASRVAGRGSSYEQYF
v_gene: TRBV11-3; CDR3aa: CASSPGQGVSNEQFF
v_gene: TRBV7-9; CDR3aa: CASSRRDGYTF
v_gene: TRBV6-2/TRBV6-3; CDR3aa: CASSIRAGKVGQETQYF
v_gene: TRBV6-4; CDR3aa: CASSDGSSYNEQFF
v_gene: TRBV7-9; CDR3aa: CASSFQDSSYEQYF
v_gene: TRBV20-1; CDR3aa: CSAGRRTSTDTQYF